Below, 15 T cell receptor beta chains from the same sample are listed, as sequenced in a study of post-analysis software for immune sequencing data. Study-level findings and limits: Five TRBV segments appeared more often in patients than in controls, and TRBV5-6, TRBV5-1 and TRBV20-1 were among these.

Unique-molecular-identifier-tagged TCR beta cDNA libraries were used. TCRdb used MiXCR to reprocess the PCR reads, holding one entry per CDR3 protein. The table lists hundreds of thousands of distinct CDR3 sequences, approximately 30% of them singletons. The antigens these receptors bind are not known. The specimen sequenced was blood. These receptors all stem from a girl aged 5-17 years with multiple sclerosis.

This clonotype was observed a few times. The CDR3 DNA reads TGCAGTGCTAGCGCGACTAGCGGGGGAGCCTACGAGCAGTACTTC. Translated, it gives CSASATSGGAYEQYF. The chain combines TRBV20-1 with TRBJ2-7; 12 bases agree with TRBD2. Germline loops: CDR1 DFQATT, CDR2 SNEGSKA (reference sequence). This CDR3 has 15 amino acids. V lost 3 bases, J lost 2 bases, and 5 bases stayed unmatched.

This clonotype was seen only a few times. V gene TRBV7-2 combines with J gene TRBJ2-2; TRBD2 matches at 10 bases. The CDR3 consists of 16 residues. Germline V gene data show CDR1 as SGHTA and CDR2 as FQGNSA. Losses at the gene ends were 1 base for V and 3 bases for J; bases not matched to a gene: 2. In DNA form, the CDR3 reads TGTGCCAGCAGCTTAGTAGCGGGGGGCGACACCGGGGAGCTGTTTTTT. Translation gives CASSLVAGGDTGELFF. The whole variable domain, remainder taken from reference TRBV7-2 and TRBJ2-2, is GAGVSQSPSNKVTEKGKDVELRCDPISGHTALYWYRQSLGQGLEFLIYFQGNSAPDKSGLPSDRFSAERTGGSVSTLTIQRTQQEDSAVYLCASSLVAGGDTGELFFGEGSRLTVL.

This clonotype was seen more than once but under ten times. The chain carries TRBV5-1 and TRBJ2-1; D remains unclear. In germline, CDR1 is SGHRS, CDR2 YFSETQ. The CDR3 spans 14 residues. V gave up 3 bases and J gave up 13 bases, with 20 bases separating them. As DNA, the CDR3 is TGCGCCAGCAGCTGGCGGATTTATGACGCCATACAGTTCTTC. Its translation is CASSWRIYDAIQFF.

In its sample, this clonotype was seen many times. CDR3 region: CASSDQGVGGYTF. Written as DNA, the CDR3 is TGTGCCAGCAGTGACCAGGGTGTGGGTGGCTACACCTTC. The chain combines TRBV12-3 or TRBV12-4 with TRBJ1-2, with a tentative D call TRBD1 (5 bases). The CDR3 runs 13 residues. Trimming pared 5 bases from V and 7 bases from J, leaving 14 bases between.

This clonotype has just a few counts. V gene TRBV20-1 combines with J gene TRBJ2-3; D might be TRBD2 (7 bases). This CDR3 spans 15 amino acids. Germline V gene data show CDR1 as DFQATT and CDR2 as SNEGSKA (reference sequence). V gave up 8 bases and J gave up 0 bases, with 18 bases separating them. CDR3 coding DNA: TGCAGTACCGCTGCGGGGGACACTAGCACAGATACGCAGTATTTT. It yields the protein CSTAAGDTSTDTQYF.

V is TRBV7-8 and J is TRBJ1-1, with 7 bases fitting TRBD1. Germline CDR1 is SGHVS and CDR2 is FQNEAQ. With 1 base clipped from V and 2 bases from J, the junction kept 13 bases outside the gene matches. The CDR3 has 18 residues. The CDR3 sequence is CASSLEVGTELGNTEAFF. The CDR3 coding sequence is TGTGCCAGCAGCTTAGAGGTGGGGACAGAACTCGGTAACACTGAAGCTTTCTTT.

The table lists this clonotype with a count of one. V is TRBV7-2 and J is TRBJ1-1; the D gene is possibly TRBD1 (6 bases). The CDR3 consists of 13 residues. V gave up 1 base and J gave up 10 bases, with 13 bases separating them. From germline, CDR1 is SGHTA and CDR2 FQGNSA. The CDR3 DNA reads as TGTGCCAGCAGCTTAGATTGGACAGTTCGAGCTTTCTTT. Translation gives CASSLDWTVRAFF.

There are a few counts of this clonotype. The rearrangement joins TRBV20-1 to TRBJ2-5, with 7 bases aligning to TRBD2. This CDR3 comprises 14 residues. The trim removed 1 base at V and 11 bases at J, leaving 13 bases unmatched. From germline, CDR1 is DFQATT and CDR2 SNEGSKA (reference sequence). The CDR3 sequence is CSARVGGRAAEQYF. CDR3 DNA: TGCAGTGCTAGAGTTGGGGGGAGGGCCGCTGAGCAGTACTTC.

In its sample, this clonotype was seen a few times. The chain uses TRBV9 and TRBJ2-7; 7 bases line up with TRBD2. There are 16 residues in the CDR3. The V and J ends lost 1 base and 1 base, in that order; junction bases with no gene match: 8. Germline CDR1 and CDR2: SGDLS and YYNGEE. The DNA of the CDR3 is TGTGCCAGCAGCGTAAACCCAGGGAGGGCGTCCTACGAGCAGTACTTC. It specifies CASSVNPGRASYEQYF. The complete variable domain, with remaining parts taken from reference TRBV9 and TRBJ2-7, reads DSGVTQTPKHLITATGQRVTLRCSPRSGDLSVYWYQQSLDQGLQFLIQYYNGEERAKGNILERFSAQQFPDLHSELNLSSLELGDSALYFCASSVNPGRASYEQYFGPGTRLTVT.

This clonotype showed up just a few times. The gene calls are TRBV5-1 and TRBJ2-7, with D possibly matching TRBD2 (6 bases). This CDR3 is built from 15 residues. In germline, CDR1 is SGHRS, CDR2 YFSETQ. V dropped 7 bases and J dropped 2 bases, with 19 bases sitting between them. The CDR3 bases are TGCGCCAGCCACCCCTGGGCGGGACCTCCCTACGAGCAGTACTTC. It encodes CASHPWAGPPYEQYF.

This clonotype came up a few times. The chain combines TRBV20-1 with TRBJ2-5; D gene unclear. With 3 bases removed from V and 5 bases from J, the gap between germline ends came to 13 bases. Germline V gene data show CDR1 as DFQATT and CDR2 as SNEGSKA (reference sequence). This CDR3 region has 13 residues. The CDR3 sequence: CSARGNTRETQYF. CDR3 coding DNA: TGCAGTGCTAGGGGCAACACCAGGGAGACCCAGTACTTC.

J is TRBJ2-5 and V is TRBV5-6; D remains unclear. The DNA matches TRBJ2-1 better at its end, which makes the J call doubtful. Germline-derived CDR1 and CDR2 are SGHDT and YYEEEE. The CDR3 consists of 18 residues. This CDR3 reads CASSLYRVRTNNQETQFF. CDR3 DNA sequence: TGTGCCAGCAGCTTGTATCGGGTCCGCACGAACAACCAAGAGACCCAGTTCTTC.

This chain uses TRBV11-3 with TRBJ2-2; 8 positions match TRBD2. J was trimmed by 5 bases and V by 3 bases; bases with no gene match: 8. From germline, CDR1 is SGHNT and CDR2 YENEEA. The length of the CDR3 is 16 residues. The CDR3 nucleotides are TGTGCCAGCAGCTTCCGAGCGGGGGCGGGAACCGGGGAGCTGTTTTTT. Its protein is CASSFRAGAGTGELFF. Using reference TRBV11-3 and TRBJ2-2 for the parts outside the CDR3, the full variable domain is EAGVVQSPRYKIIEKKQPVAFWCNPISGHNTLYWYLQNLGQGPELLIRYENEEAVDDSQLPKDRFSAERLKGVDSTLKIQPAELGDSAVYLCASSFRAGAGTGELFFGEGSRLTVL.

This chain links TRBV9 with TRBJ2-7; 8 positions agree with TRBD2. The CDR3 is 14 residues long. V lost 4 bases and J lost 6; bases outside the gene matches: 9. Germline V lookup: CDR1 SGDLS, CDR2 YYNGEE. In nucleotides, the CDR3 is TGTGCCAGCAGCCCCGGCGCGGGAGGCTTCGAGCAGTACTTC. Amino acids: CASSPGAGGFEQYF.

The chain uses TRBV27 and TRBJ2-7; D not certain. The CDR3 covers 13 residues. CDR1 MNHEY and CDR2 SMNVEV come from the germline V gene (reference sequence). V lost 0 bases and J lost 7, with 10 bases in between. The CDR3 nucleotides read TGTGCCAGCAGTTTATCGGTCGGAAATGAGCAGTACTTC. Its protein product is CASSLSVGNEQYF.